The 7 T cell receptor beta chains below were found in one sample sequenced in a study of cytomegalovirus exposure and HLA in healthy donors. It was with 60 Vbeta and 13 Jbeta primers that the PCR ran. Sequencing was performed with immunoSEQ multiplex PCR; in TCRdb, only in-frame clones are kept and a portion is missing. In the table there are 170,000 or so clones, around four fifths of which are singletons. Sequencing was performed on PBMCs. The source is a woman in her 50s in good health and CMV-seropositive.

The chain couples TRBV9 to TRBJ2-3; 7 nucleotides line up with TRBD2. The J segment lost 3 bases and the V segment lost 1 base, leaving 11 bases of the junction unmatched. Germline assignment: CDR1 SGDLS and CDR2 YYNGEE. The CDR3 is 17 residues long. The CDR3, as DNA: TGTGCCAGCAGCGTAAGCCTTCTGGGGGGGACGACAGATACGCAGTATTTT. Translated, it gives CASSVSLLGGTTDTQYF.

This clone appeared once. A junction end diverges from the germline sequence, so it may reflect a read error. The chain carries TRBV28 and TRBJ2-5; 10 bases align to TRBD1. With the DNA end fitting TRBJ2-7 better, the J assignment may be wrong. The CDR3 is 13 amino acids. Germline CDR1 is MDHEN and CDR2 is SYDVKM. The CDR3 region is CASSLWDRGEQYF. In nucleotides, the CDR3 is TGTGCCAGCAGTCTATGGGACAGGGGCGAGCAGTACTTC.

The chain recombines TRBV4-1 with TRBJ1-2; no firm D call. The CDR3 has 17 residues. The ends were cut back, 1 base at V and 5 bases at J, with 20 bases in the middle. From germline, CDR1 is MGHRA and CDR2 YSYEKL. The CDR3 nucleotides read TGCGCCAGCAGCCAAGTTATTCCCGAGCCCCCGATTTATGGCTACACCTTC. Its protein product is CASSQVIPEPPIYGYTF.

This chain links TRBV18 with TRBJ1-1; D ambiguous. Trimming removed 3 bases at V and 0 bases at J, with 5 bases between. This CDR3 has 13 amino acids. Germline CDR1 and CDR2: KGHSH and LQKENI. This chain's CDR3 is CASSPQVNTEAFF. Here the CDR3 DNA reads TGTGCCAGCTCACCCCAGGTGAACACTGAAGCTTTCTTT. Full variable domain (remainder filled in from reference TRBV18 and TRBJ1-1): NAGVMQNPRHLVRRRGQEARLRCSPMKGHSHVYWYRQLPEEGLKFMVYLQKENIIDESGMPKERFSAEFPKEGPSILRIQQVVRGDSAAYFCASSPQVNTEAFFGQGTRLTVV.

This rearrangement joins TRBV4-2 to TRBJ2-7; 11 bases are shared with TRBD1. This CDR3 has 16 amino acids. Germline CDR1 and CDR2: LGHNA and YNFKEQ. The V segment lost 3 bases and the J segment 1 base; nucleotides outside the gene matches: 5. CDR3 region: CASSQAGTGGSYEQYF. The CDR3 DNA follows: TGTGCCAGCAGCCAGGCCGGGACAGGGGGTTCCTACGAGCAGTACTTC.

The chain carries TRBV28 and TRBJ2-5, with 7 positions matching TRBD2. The better agreement between TRBJ2-7 and the DNA end casts doubt on the J call. From germline, CDR1 is MDHEN and CDR2 SYDVKM. The CDR3 totals 14 residues. CDR3 region: CASTGASGEYEQYF. CDR3 nucleotide sequence: TGTGCCAGCACCGGGGCTAGCGGAGAATACGAGCAGTACTTC.

This chain connects TRBV18 to TRBJ2-7; 9 positions agree with TRBD2. CDR3 length: 18 residues. With 2 bases clipped from V and 0 bases from J, the junction kept 11 bases outside the gene matches. Germline CDR1 and CDR2: KGHSH and LQKENI. CDR3 bases: TGTGCCAGCTCACCAGTGGCTAGCGGGACCCCGAGCTCCTACGAGCAGTACTTC. Residues: CASSPVASGTPSSYEQYF.